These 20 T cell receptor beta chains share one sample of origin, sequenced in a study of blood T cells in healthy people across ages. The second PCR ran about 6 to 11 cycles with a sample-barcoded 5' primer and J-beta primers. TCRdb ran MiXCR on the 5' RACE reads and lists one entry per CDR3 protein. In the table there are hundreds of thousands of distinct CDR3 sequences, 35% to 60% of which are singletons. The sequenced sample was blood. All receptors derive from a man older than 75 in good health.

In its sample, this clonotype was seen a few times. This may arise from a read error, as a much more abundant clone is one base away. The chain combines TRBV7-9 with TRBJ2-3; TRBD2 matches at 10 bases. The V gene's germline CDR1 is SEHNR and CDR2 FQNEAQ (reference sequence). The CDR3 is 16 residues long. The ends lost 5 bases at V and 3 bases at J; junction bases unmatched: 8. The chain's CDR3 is CASSHLASGSTDTQYF. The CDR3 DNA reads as TGTGCCAGCAGCCACCTGGCTAGCGGGAGTACAGATACGCAGTATTTT.

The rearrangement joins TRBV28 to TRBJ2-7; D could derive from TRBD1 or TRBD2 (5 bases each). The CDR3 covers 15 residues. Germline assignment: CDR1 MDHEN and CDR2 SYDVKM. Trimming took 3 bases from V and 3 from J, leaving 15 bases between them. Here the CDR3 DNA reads TGTGCCAGCAGTTTGGCCGGGGACGGAGACTACGAGCAGTACTTC. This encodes CASSLAGDGDYEQYF.

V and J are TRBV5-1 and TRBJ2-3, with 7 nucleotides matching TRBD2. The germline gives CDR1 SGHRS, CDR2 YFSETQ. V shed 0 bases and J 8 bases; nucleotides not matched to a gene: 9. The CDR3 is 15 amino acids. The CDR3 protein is CASSLGASGEGTQYF. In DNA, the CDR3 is TGCGCCAGCAGCTTGGGGGCTAGCGGAGAGGGTACGCAGTATTTT. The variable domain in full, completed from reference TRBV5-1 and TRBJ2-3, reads KAGVTQTPRYLIKTRGQQVTLSCSPISGHRSVSWYQQTPGQGLQFLFEYFSETQRNKGNFPGRFSGRQFSNSRSEMNVSTLELGDSALYLCASSLGASGEGTQYFGPGTRLTVL.

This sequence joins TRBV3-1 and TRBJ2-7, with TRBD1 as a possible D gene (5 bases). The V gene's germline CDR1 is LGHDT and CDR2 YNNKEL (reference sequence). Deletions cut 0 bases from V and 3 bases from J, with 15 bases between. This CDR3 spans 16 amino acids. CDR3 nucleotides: TGTGCCAGCAGCCAAGAGGGCGGCAGGGCAGGCTACGAGCAGTACTTC. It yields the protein CASSQEGGRAGYEQYF.

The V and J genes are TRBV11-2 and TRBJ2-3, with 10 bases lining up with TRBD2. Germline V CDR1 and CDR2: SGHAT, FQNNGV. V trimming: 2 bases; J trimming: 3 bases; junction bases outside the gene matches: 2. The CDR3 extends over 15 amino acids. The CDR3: CASSLLLAGTDTQYF. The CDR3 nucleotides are TGTGCCAGCAGCTTACTACTAGCGGGAACAGATACGCAGTATTTT.

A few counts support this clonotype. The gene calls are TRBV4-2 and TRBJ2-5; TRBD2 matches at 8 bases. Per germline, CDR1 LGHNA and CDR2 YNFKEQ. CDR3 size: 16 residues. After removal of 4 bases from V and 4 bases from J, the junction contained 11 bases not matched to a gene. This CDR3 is CASSPGDREGLETQYF. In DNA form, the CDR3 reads TGTGCCAGCAGCCCCGGCGACCGGGAGGGGTTAGAGACCCAGTACTTC.

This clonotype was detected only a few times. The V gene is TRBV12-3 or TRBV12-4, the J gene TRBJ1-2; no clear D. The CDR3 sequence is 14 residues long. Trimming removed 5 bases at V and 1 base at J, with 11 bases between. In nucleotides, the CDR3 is TGTGCCAGCAGTCCCCGTGGGGATAACTATGGCTACACCTTC. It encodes CASSPRGDNYGYTF.

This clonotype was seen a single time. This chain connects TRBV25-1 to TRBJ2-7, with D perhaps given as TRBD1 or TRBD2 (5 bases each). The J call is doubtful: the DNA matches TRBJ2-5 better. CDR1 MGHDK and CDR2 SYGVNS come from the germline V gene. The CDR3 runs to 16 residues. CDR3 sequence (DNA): TGTGCCAGCAGTGAAATAGGGACCGGGGTCTCCAAGACCCAGTACTTC. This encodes CASSEIGTGVSKTQYF.

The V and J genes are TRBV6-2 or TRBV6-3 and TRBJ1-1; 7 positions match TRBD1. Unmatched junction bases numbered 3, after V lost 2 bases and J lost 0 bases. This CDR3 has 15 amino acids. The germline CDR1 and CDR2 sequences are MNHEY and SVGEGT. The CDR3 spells CASSYKTGMNTEAFF. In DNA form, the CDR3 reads TGTGCCAGCAGTTACAAGACAGGGATGAACACTGAAGCTTTCTTT.

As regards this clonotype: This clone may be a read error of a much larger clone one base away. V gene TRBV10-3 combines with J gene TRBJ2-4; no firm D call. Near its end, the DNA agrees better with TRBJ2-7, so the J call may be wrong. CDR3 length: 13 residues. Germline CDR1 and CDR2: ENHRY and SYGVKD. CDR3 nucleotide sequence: TGTACCATCAAGGGCAGTGCTAACTACGAGCAGTACTTC. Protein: CTIKGSANYEQYF.

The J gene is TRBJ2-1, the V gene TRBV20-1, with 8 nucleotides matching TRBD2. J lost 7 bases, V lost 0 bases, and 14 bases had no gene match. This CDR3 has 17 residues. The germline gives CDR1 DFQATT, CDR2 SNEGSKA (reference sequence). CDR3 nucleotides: TGCAGTGCTAGAGATACGGCTAGCGGGTCGCGAGTGAATGAGCAGTTCTTC. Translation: CSARDTASGSRVNEQFF.

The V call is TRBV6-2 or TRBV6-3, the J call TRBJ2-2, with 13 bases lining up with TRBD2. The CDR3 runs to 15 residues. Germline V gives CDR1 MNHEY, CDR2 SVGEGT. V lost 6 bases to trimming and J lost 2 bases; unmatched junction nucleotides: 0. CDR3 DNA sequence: TGTGCCAGCAGGGGACTAGCGGGAAACACCGGGGAGCTGTTTTTT. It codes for CASRGLAGNTGELFF.

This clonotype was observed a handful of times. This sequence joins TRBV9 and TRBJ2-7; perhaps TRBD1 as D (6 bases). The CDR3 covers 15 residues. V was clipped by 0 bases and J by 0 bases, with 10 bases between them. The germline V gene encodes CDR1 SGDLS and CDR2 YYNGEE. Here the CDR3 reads CASSVGTVNSYEQYF. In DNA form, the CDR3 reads TGTGCCAGCAGCGTAGGGACAGTGAACTCCTACGAGCAGTACTTC.

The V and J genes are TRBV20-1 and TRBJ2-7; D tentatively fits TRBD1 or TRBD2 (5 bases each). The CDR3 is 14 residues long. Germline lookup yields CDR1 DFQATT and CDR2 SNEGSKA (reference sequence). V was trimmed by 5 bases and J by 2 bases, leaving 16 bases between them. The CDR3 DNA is TGCAGTGCTCCACCGGGGACCAATGCCTACGAGCAGTACTTC. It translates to CSAPPGTNAYEQYF.

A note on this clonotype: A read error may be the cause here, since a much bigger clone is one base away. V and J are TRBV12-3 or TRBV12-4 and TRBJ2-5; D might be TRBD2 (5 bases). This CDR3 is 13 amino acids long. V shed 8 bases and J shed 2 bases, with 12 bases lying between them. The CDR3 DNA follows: TGTGCCAGCGCCGCCGGGAATCAAGAGACCCAGTACTTC. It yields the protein CASAAGNQETQYF.

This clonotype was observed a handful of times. In DNA form, the CDR3 reads TGTGCCAGCAGTAAATGGAGGGATACGCAGTATTTT. Translation: CASSKWRDTQYF. The J gene is TRBJ2-3, the V gene TRBV28; D is perhaps TRBD2 (5 bases). The V gene's germline CDR1 is MDHEN and CDR2 SYDVKM. V was shortened by 5 bases and J by 6 bases, with 9 bases between the two germline ends. This CDR3 is built from 12 residues.

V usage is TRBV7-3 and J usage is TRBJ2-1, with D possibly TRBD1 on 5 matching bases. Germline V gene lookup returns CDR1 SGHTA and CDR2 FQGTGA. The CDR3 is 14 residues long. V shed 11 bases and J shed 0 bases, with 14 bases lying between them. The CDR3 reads CALFRQSSYNEQFF. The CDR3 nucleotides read TGTGCCTTATTCAGACAGAGCTCCTACAATGAGCAGTTCTTC. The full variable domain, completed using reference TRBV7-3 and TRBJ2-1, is GAGVSQTPSNKVTEKGKYVELRCDPISGHTALYWYRQSLGQGPEFLIYFQGTGAADDSGLPNDRFFAVRPEGSVSTLKIQRTERGDSAVYLCALFRQSSYNEQFFGPGTRLTVL.

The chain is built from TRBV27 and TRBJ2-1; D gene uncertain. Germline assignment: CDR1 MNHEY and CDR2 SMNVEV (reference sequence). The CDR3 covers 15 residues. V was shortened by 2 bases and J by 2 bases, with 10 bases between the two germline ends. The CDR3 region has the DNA TGTGCCAGCAGTTTAATGGTGGGAACCTACAATGAGCAGTTCTTC. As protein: CASSLMVGTYNEQFF.

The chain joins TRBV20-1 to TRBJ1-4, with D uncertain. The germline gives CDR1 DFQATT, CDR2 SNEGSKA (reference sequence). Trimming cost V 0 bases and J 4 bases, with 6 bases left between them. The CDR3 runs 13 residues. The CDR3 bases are TGCAGTGCTAGAGATATCTATAATGAAAAACTGTTTTTT. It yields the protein CSARDIYNEKLFF.

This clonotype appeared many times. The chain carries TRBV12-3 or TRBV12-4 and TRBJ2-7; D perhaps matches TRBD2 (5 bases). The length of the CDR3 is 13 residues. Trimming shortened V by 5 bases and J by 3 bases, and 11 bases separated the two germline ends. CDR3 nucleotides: TGTGCCAGCAGTCCAAACGGAGGCTACGAGCAGTACTTC. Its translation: CASSPNGGYEQYF.